This TCR beta chain came from a study of liver allograft versus peripheral blood T cells. Whole-study context: What was compared were the T cell receptor repertoires in transplanted livers and those in the peripheral blood of recipients. The study, taken as a whole, reports: Intragraft T cell receptor repertoires of liver allografts were reportedly distinct from those in peripheral blood.

Trimming pared 4 bases from V and 2 bases from J, leaving 18 bases between. Germline V CDR1 and CDR2: SEHNR, FQNEAQ (reference sequence). This CDR3 comprises 16 residues. Note on this clonotype: The antigen remains undetermined.

TCRdb reanalysed the reads using MiXCR and keeps one entry per CDR3 protein. The sample holds thousands of distinct CDR3 sequences; roughly 19% are singletons and the top ten take 50% to 65%. The chain recombines TRBV7-9 with TRBJ2-7, with D tentatively TRBD1 or TRBD2 (6 bases each). This TCR was sampled from a human patient who had a liver transplant. Some T cells may be provided by the graft donor. This CDR3 reads CASSSPLSGQPYEQYF. The CDR3 DNA sequence: TGTGCCAGCAGCTCCCCTCTTAGCGGACAGCCCTACGAGCAGTACTTC.